A single sample is the source of the 12 T cell receptor beta chains below, sequenced in a study of blood T cell repertoires in COVID-19 (TCRdb year 2020). Library method: the immunoSEQ multiplex PCR assay. TCRdb mirrors the immuneACCESS table, restricted to in-frame sequences. Some clones are absent from its copies; in checked studies, under half trace to an unresolved V gene, and the reason for the others is unknown. The sample includes 390,000 or so clones, with approximately 87% observed a single time. Of the sample, roughly a tenth is held by the ten largest clones. Sequencing was performed on peripheral blood. The receptors here all came from a woman aged 25 to 39 with COVID-19, enrolled during active disease.

This clone was found once. This chain uses TRBV2 with TRBJ1-1; 9 nucleotides line up with TRBD1. Germline loops: CDR1 SNHLY, CDR2 FYNNEI. This CDR3 spans 15 amino acids. The V segment lost 7 bases and the J segment 5 bases; nucleotides outside the gene matches: 11. In DNA form, the CDR3 reads TGTGCCAGCACCCGGGACAGGGAAAGGGCGACTGAAGCTTTCTTT. Protein product: CASTRDRERATEAFF.

This clone is a singleton in its sample. This chain connects TRBV30 to TRBJ1-6; tentative D call: TRBD1 (6 bases). The CDR3 spans 15 residues. In germline, CDR1 is GTSNPN, CDR2 SVGIG (reference sequence). The V end lost 0 bases, the J end lost 5 bases, and 11 bases lay between the germline ends. The chain's CDR3 is CAWSVGGRDNSPLHF. CDR3 DNA sequence: TGTGCCTGGAGTGTAGGGGGACGGGATAATTCACCCCTCCACTTT.

The gene calls are TRBV3-1 (or the pseudogene TRBV3-2) and TRBJ2-1; 9 bases agree with TRBD2. Germline V gene lookup returns CDR1 LGHDT and CDR2 YNNKEL (reference sequence). The CDR3 is 17 residues long. Germline trimming cut 1 base from V and 4 bases from J; bases unmatched to any gene: 8. The CDR3 bases are TGTGCCAGCAGCCAAGTCCCAGCGGGAGGAAGTTACAATGAGCAGTTCTTC. This sequence encodes CASSQVPAGGSYNEQFF.

This chain links TRBV6-5 with TRBJ1-1; TRBD1 is a possible D gene (5 bases). V was trimmed by 7 bases and J by 0 bases, leaving 9 bases between them. Germline assignment: CDR1 MNHEY and CDR2 SVGAGI. The CDR3 consists of 13 residues. CDR3 sequence: CASTETVNTEAFF. The CDR3 region has the DNA TGTGCCAGCACCGAGACAGTGAACACTGAAGCTTTCTTT.

Turning to this clone: Additional DNA sequences in this sample encode the identical CDR3. This chain's CDR3 is CASSHLDRGHGYTF. The DNA for the CDR3 is TGTGCCAGCAGCCATCTGGACAGGGGCCATGGCTACACCTTC. The V call is TRBV3-1 (or the pseudogene TRBV3-2), the J call TRBJ1-2; 9 nucleotides agree with TRBD1. Trimming cost V 3 bases and J 6 bases; bases outside gene matches: 5. Per the germline V gene, CDR1 is LGHDT and CDR2 is YNNKEL (reference sequence). This CDR3 has 14 amino acids.

The V and J genes are TRBV5-5 and TRBJ2-2, with D maybe TRBD2 (6 bases). Trimming cost V 3 bases and J 4 bases, with 16 bases left between them. Germline V gene sequence: CDR1 SGHKS, CDR2 YYEKEE (reference sequence). The CDR3 totals 16 residues. In nucleotides, the CDR3 is TGTGCCAGCAGCTGGATGCTAGCGAACCCCACCGGGGAGCTGTTTTTT. Its protein is CASSWMLANPTGELFF.

This clone was observed a few times. The chain recombines TRBV28 with TRBJ2-7; a weak D match, TRBD1 (5 bases). With 3 bases removed from V and 5 bases from J, the gap between germline ends came to 8 bases. Germline V gene sequence: CDR1 MDHEN, CDR2 SYDVKM. The CDR3 consists of 12 residues. Written as DNA, the CDR3 is TGTGCCAGCAGTTTGATGGGGCACGAGCAGTACTTC. Its protein product is CASSLMGHEQYF.

V and J are TRBV6-2 or TRBV6-3 and TRBJ2-7; 10 positions agree with TRBD2. Germline CDR1 and CDR2: MNHEY and SVGEGT. The CDR3 extends over 18 amino acids. J gave up 3 bases and V 2 bases, and 13 bases lay outside the gene matches. CDR3 sequence reads: CASSYGASGRSSVYEQYF. CDR3 bases: TGTGCCAGCAGTTACGGGGCTAGCGGGAGATCTTCCGTCTACGAGCAGTACTTC.

The chain has TRBV10-3 and TRBJ1-2, with 9 bases identical to TRBD1. Trimming at V came to 3 bases and at J to 7 bases, leaving 12 bases not matched to a gene. Per germline, CDR1 ENHRY and CDR2 SYGVKD. The CDR3 is 16 amino acids. The CDR3 DNA follows: TGTGCCATCAGTGACCATCCGGGGGACAGGGAGTTTGGCTACACCTTC. Amino acid sequence: CAISDHPGDREFGYTF.

The table lists this clone with a count of one. The V and J genes are TRBV10-3 and TRBJ2-5; 10 positions agree with TRBD1. The CDR3 has 16 amino acids. V lost 6 bases to trimming and J lost 5 bases; unmatched junction nucleotides: 12. The germline CDR1 and CDR2 sequences are ENHRY and SYGVKD. The CDR3 is CAISLTGQGSFETQYF. The CDR3 DNA reads TGTGCCATCAGCCTTACGGGACAGGGGTCCTTTGAGACCCAGTACTTC.

The chain combines TRBV3-1 (or the pseudogene TRBV3-2) with TRBJ2-2, with 9 bases fitting TRBD1. The CDR3 contains 16 residues. Germline CDR1 reads LGHDT; CDR2 reads YNNKEL (reference sequence). V shed 4 bases, J shed 4 bases, and the junction held 7 bases outside the gene matches. CDR3 protein: CASSPRTGGVTGELFF. Here the CDR3 DNA reads TGTGCCAGCAGCCCGAGAACAGGGGGCGTCACCGGGGAGCTGTTTTTT.

The CDR3 DNA reads as TGTGCCAGCAGCTTACTAGCAGGGGTGAACACTGAAGCTTTCTTT. Translated, it gives CASSLLAGVNTEAFF. The V and J genes are TRBV7-9 and TRBJ1-1; weak D call: TRBD1 (6 bases). CDR1 SEHNR and CDR2 FQNEAQ come from the germline V gene (reference sequence). This CDR3 region has 15 residues. V was cut by 2 bases and J by 0 bases, with 10 bases left in between.